One and the same sample provided the 18 T cell receptor beta chains below, sequenced in a study of OX40 agonist ivuxolimab in advanced cancers. The method was immunoSEQ multiplex PCR; TCRdb's version includes in-frame clones alone and lacks a portion of them. The sample consists of about 69,000 clones, nearly 90% of them appearing once. The material sequenced was CD4+ or CD8+ T cells sorted from blood, taken in a trial of the OX40 agonist ivuxolimab. Receptors originate from an adult with an advanced solid tumor such as melanoma, head and neck, liver or kidney cancer.

The chain recombines TRBV19 with TRBJ2-1; D might be TRBD1 or TRBD2, each matching 6 bases. This CDR3 spans 15 amino acids. Trimming took 5 bases from V and 6 from J, leaving 17 bases between them. The germline V gene has CDR1 LNHDA and CDR2 SQIVND (reference sequence). The CDR3 here is CASSHMGAGLNEQFF. The DNA for the CDR3 is TGTGCCAGTAGTCACATGGGGGCGGGGCTCAATGAGCAGTTCTTC.

The chain combines TRBV2 with TRBJ2-7, with D possibly being TRBD2 (6 bases). The CDR3 is made up of 15 amino acids. Trimming pared 11 bases from V and 1 base from J, leaving 21 bases between. The germline V gene has CDR1 SNHLY and CDR2 FYNNEI. The CDR3 DNA reads as TGTGCCGTCGGGGGTTCGGGGGTAAGATCCTACGAGCAGTACTTC. It is translated as CAVGGSGVRSYEQYF.

The V and J genes are TRBV14 and TRBJ2-2; 9 nucleotides match TRBD2. V lost 4 bases and J lost 3; bases outside the gene matches: 6. The germline V gene has CDR1 SGHDN and CDR2 FVKESK. There are 16 residues in the CDR3. The CDR3: CASSPLRGGDTGELFF. CDR3 bases: TGTGCCAGCAGCCCCTTGCGGGGGGGCGACACCGGGGAGCTGTTTTTT.

The rearrangement links TRBV20-1 to TRBJ2-7; no reliable D call. Germline-derived CDR1 and CDR2 are DFQATT and SNEGSKA (reference sequence). The V end was cut by 6 bases, the J end by 4 bases, with 7 bases between. This CDR3 has 10 amino acids. The CDR3: CSARWYEQYF. CDR3 sequence (DNA): TGCAGTGCCCGCTGGTACGAGCAGTACTTC.

This CDR3 reads CASSVRQGGADTQYF. Written as DNA, the CDR3 is TGTGCCAGCAGCGTAAGACAGGGGGGCGCAGATACGCAGTATTTT. This chain connects TRBV9 to TRBJ2-3; 9 nucleotides line up with TRBD1. The CDR3 totals 15 residues. From germline, CDR1 is SGDLS and CDR2 YYNGEE. V trimming: 1 base; J trimming: 4 bases; junction bases outside the gene matches: 4.

This chain connects TRBV14 to TRBJ2-7, with 8 bases lining up with TRBD1. The CDR3 totals 15 residues. Looked up from germline, CDR1 is SGHDN and CDR2 is FVKESK. Trimming at V came to 1 base and at J to 4 bases, leaving 6 bases not matched to a gene. CDR3 DNA: TGTGCCAGCAGCCAAGGCGGGCAGGGGGCTTACGAGCAGTACTTC. Translating it yields CASSQGGQGAYEQYF.

This chain uses TRBV7-2 with TRBJ1-5; TRBD1 agrees at 7 bases. Per germline, CDR1 SGHTA and CDR2 FQGNSA. This CDR3 contains 14 residues. The junction had 10 bases not matched to a gene; V was cut back by 5 bases and J by 9 bases. In DNA form, the CDR3 reads TGTGCCAGCAGCCCCTCGGACAGGACCACGCCCCAGCATTTT. Its protein is CASSPSDRTTPQHF.

This clone is a singleton in its sample. This chain connects TRBV5-1 to TRBJ2-5; TRBD1 aligns across 9 bases. This CDR3 spans 17 amino acids. Germline-derived CDR1 and CDR2 are SGHRS and YFSETQ. With V trimmed by 0 bases and J by 5 bases, 11 bases remained unmatched. The CDR3 reads CASSLDVTGTGKETQYF. Here the CDR3 DNA reads TGCGCCAGCAGCTTGGATGTAACCGGGACAGGGAAGGAGACCCAGTACTTC.

This chain joins TRBV11-3 and TRBJ1-4, with unresolved D. Trimming shortened V by 1 base and J by 4 bases, and 4 bases separated the two germline ends. This CDR3 region has 13 residues. Germline V gives CDR1 SGHNT, CDR2 YENEEA. CDR3 sequence: CASSLGFNEKLFF. CDR3 in DNA: TGTGCCAGCAGCTTAGGGTTTAATGAAAAACTGTTTTTT. The whole variable domain, remainder taken from reference TRBV11-3 and TRBJ1-4, is EAGVVQSPRYKIIEKKQPVAFWCNPISGHNTLYWYLQNLGQGPELLIRYENEEAVDDSQLPKDRFSAERLKGVDSTLKIQPAELGDSAVYLCASSLGFNEKLFFGSGTQLSVL.

This clone was counted a few times. The chain is built from TRBV30 and TRBJ1-5; TRBD1 might be the D (5 bases). Germline V gene data show CDR1 as GTSNPN and CDR2 as SVGIG (reference sequence). The CDR3 consists of 12 residues. Trimming stripped 2 bases from V and 6 bases from J, with 8 bases between. CDR3 protein: CAWSPGSQPQHF. CDR3 nucleotides: TGTGCCTGGAGTCCAGGGTCTCAGCCCCAGCATTTT.

The table lists this clone with a count of one. The chain joins TRBV19 to TRBJ2-3, with TRBD2 identical over 8 bases. Losses at the gene ends were 0 bases for V and 4 bases for J; bases not matched to a gene: 15. The V gene's germline CDR1 is LNHDA and CDR2 SQIVND (reference sequence). The CDR3 is 19 residues long. CDR3 in DNA: TGTGCCAGTAGTATAGACTACCGGGAGGGCCCGGGACGGGCAGATACGCAGTATTTT. The encoded protein is CASSIDYREGPGRADTQYF.

The chain employs TRBV7-2 and TRBJ1-1; no firm D call. This CDR3 region has 12 residues. Germline V gene sequence: CDR1 SGHTA, CDR2 FQGNSA. V shed 1 base and J shed 12 bases, with 12 bases lying between them. The CDR3 sequence: CASSLEGSRSFF. In DNA form, the CDR3 reads TGTGCCAGCAGCTTAGAGGGCAGCAGGTCTTTCTTT.

The V and J genes are TRBV5-5 and TRBJ2-7, with 7 bases lining up with TRBD2. CDR1 is SGHKS, CDR2 YYEKEE, per germline (reference sequence). Trimming took 0 bases from V and 3 from J; bases not matched to a gene: 3. This CDR3 has 14 residues. The CDR3 protein is CASSLGEGGYEQYF. DNA for the CDR3: TGTGCCAGCAGCTTGGGGGAGGGTGGCTACGAGCAGTACTTC.

This chain links TRBV5-1 with TRBJ2-2, with 9 bases lining up with TRBD1. The V gene's germline CDR1 is SGHRS and CDR2 YFSETQ. The CDR3 loop spans 15 amino acids. Trimming at V came to 3 bases and at J to 6 bases, leaving 6 bases not matched to a gene. This chain's CDR3 is CASSYGQGSAGELFF. Written as DNA, the CDR3 is TGCGCCAGCAGCTATGGACAGGGGTCTGCCGGGGAGCTGTTTTTT.

V gene TRBV21-1 combines with J gene TRBJ2-7; the table calls TRBD1, which could not be checked here. TRBV21-1 counts as a pseudogene. The CDR3 has 15 residues. In nucleotides, the CDR3 is TGTGCCAGCAGCAAAGACAGGCTCTCCGGCTACGAGCAGTACTTC. Protein product: CASSKDRLSGYEQYF.

This chain joins TRBV28 and TRBJ2-1, with 8 bases matching TRBD1. The V gene end was trimmed by 3 bases and the J gene end by 15 bases; junction bases not matched to a gene: 16. The CDR3 consists of 15 residues. In germline, CDR1 is MDHEN, CDR2 SYDVKM. This chain's CDR3 is CASSLRGAGGARPFF. Here the CDR3 DNA reads TGTGCCAGCAGTTTGAGAGGGGCAGGGGGCGCACGCCCGTTCTTC.

As concerns this clone: Other DNA sequences from this sample encode an identical CDR3 as well. The chain carries TRBV5-1 and TRBJ2-5; TRBD1 matches 9 bases. V lost 5 bases, J lost 5 bases, and 7 bases stayed unmatched. The germline CDR1 and CDR2 sequences are SGHRS and YFSETQ. The CDR3 is 14 amino acids. The CDR3 spells CASSLQGAGETQYF. The CDR3 coding sequence is TGCGCCAGCAGTCTACAGGGGGCTGGTGAGACCCAGTACTTC.

The chain combines TRBV2 with TRBJ2-3; the D call may be TRBD1 or TRBD2 (5 bases each). The germline CDR1 and CDR2 sequences are SNHLY and FYNNEI. CDR3 size: 14 residues. Between the trimmed V and J ends, which lost 7 bases and 0 bases, there was a span of 11 bases. CDR3 bases: TGTGCCAGCAACGGGGCCCGTAGCACAGATACGCAGTATTTT. Residues: CASNGARSTDTQYF.